These T cell receptor beta chains were read from a single sample in a study of T cells in Graves' hyperthyroidism and ophthalmopathy. From the multiplex PCR reads, TCRdb called clonotypes with MiXCR, one entry per CDR3 protein. This table has approximately 360,000 distinct CDR3 sequences, more than 20% appearing once. Sequenced: blood. Source of these receptors: a man aged 45-60 years with Graves' hyperthyroidism. Each CDR3 is given with its conserved first and last residue. D genes are given only for firm matches. Rows may omit the clone size; those that give it use once, few, many or a size class.

D	size	V	J	CDR3	DNA
NA	NA	TRBV5-1	TRBJ2-1	CASSWQGSDEQFF	TGCGCCAGCAGCTGGCAGGGGAGCGATGAGCAGTTCTTC
TRBD2	many	TRBV28	TRBJ2-7	CASSLWREGNEQYF	TGTGCCAGCAGCCTGTGGCGGGAGGGCAACGAGCAGTACTTC
NA	many	TRBV6-1	TRBJ2-5	CAISEARAQYF	TGTGCCATCTCGGAGGCGAGGGCCCAGTACTTC
NA	few	TRBV18	TRBJ1-3	CASSPPGGASGNTIYF	TGTGCCAGCTCACCACCGGGCGGGGCATCTGGAAACACCATATATTTT
NA	NA	TRBV12-3/TRBV12-4	TRBJ1-2	CASSFELGGSGYTF	TGTGCCAGCAGTTTCGAATTAGGAGGGAGCGGCTACACCTTC
NA	NA	TRBV19	TRBJ2-2	CASRVVATNTGELFF	TGTGCCAGTAGGGTGGTAGCGACCAACACCGGGGAGCTGTTTTTT
NA	NA	TRBV7-9	TRBJ2-1	CASSLGAGLPGNEQFF	TGTGCCAGCAGCTTAGGCGCGGGACTCCCCGGAAATGAGCAGTTCTTC
NA	few	TRBV28	TRBJ2-6	CASSGGETGANVLTF	TGTGCCAGCAGTGGAGGGGAAACTGGGGCCAACGTCCTGACTTTC
NA	many	TRBV20-1	TRBJ1-2	CSAPTEFNGYTF	TGCAGTGCTCCGACCGAATTTAATGGCTACACCTTC
NA	many	TRBV7-3	TRBJ2-1	CASSPGLLNEQFF	TGTGCCAGCAGTCCCGGACTACTCAATGAGCAGTTCTTC
NA	NA	TRBV6-2/TRBV6-3	TRBJ2-7	CASRPGSVAGEQYF	TGTGCCAGCAGGCCAGGAAGCGTTGCTGGGGAGCAGTACTTC
NA	NA	TRBV3-1	TRBJ2-3	CASSQFGVSGGDTQYF	TGTGCCAGCAGCCAATTTGGGGTGTCCGGCGGAGATACGCAGTATTTT
TRBD1	NA	TRBV6-5	TRBJ1-2	CASSYGGVTQGDGYTF	TGTGCCAGCAGTTACGGTGGGGTAACACAGGGGGATGGCTACACCTTC
NA	few	TRBV7-9	TRBJ2-5	CANEETQYF	TGTGCCAATGAAGAGACCCAGTACTTC
TRBD2	many	TRBV11-2	TRBJ2-1	CASSLGTSGKYNEQFF	TGTGCCAGCAGCCTTGGGACTAGCGGGAAGTACAATGAGCAGTTCTTC
TRBD2	NA	TRBV9	TRBJ2-7	CASSVEPGGSEQYF	TGTGCCAGCAGCGTAGAGCCGGGAGGTAGCGAGCAGTACTTC
TRBD2	many	TRBV6-2/TRBV6-3	TRBJ2-7	CASSYSGLAGVTEQYF	TGTGCCAGCAGTTATTCTGGACTAGCGGGAGTGACTGAGCAGTACTTC
NA	many	TRBV6-1	TRBJ2-5	CASSFGGPAKTQYF	TGTGCCAGCAGTTTCGGGGGGCCGGCGAAGACCCAGTACTTC
TRBD2	NA	TRBV27	TRBJ2-3	CASSSRLAGDGPDTQYF	TGTGCCAGCAGTTCCAGACTAGCGGGAGATGGCCCAGATACGCAGTATTTT
NA	few	TRBV5-6	TRBJ1-2	CASSPTGRQGILLNGYTF	TGTGCCAGCAGCCCGACGGGGCGGCAGGGGATTCTTTTGAATGGCTACACCTTC
NA	NA	TRBV14	TRBJ2-5	CASSQRETGTQYF	TGTGCCAGCAGCCAACGGGAAACCGGGACCCAGTACTTC
TRBD2	few	TRBV20-1	TRBJ2-7	CSARDPSGGSYEQYF	TGCAGTGCTAGAGATCCCAGCGGGGGCTCCTACGAGCAGTACTTC
NA	many	TRBV7-9	TRBJ2-5	CASSKTGTKETQYF	TGTGCCAGCAGCAAAACCGGGACGAAAGAGACCCAGTACTTC
TRBD1	many	TRBV12-3/TRBV12-4	TRBJ2-1	CASRPDRGWGNEQFF	TGTGCCAGCAGACCAGACAGGGGCTGGGGCAATGAGCAGTTCTTC
NA	few	TRBV28	TRBJ1-2	CASSSPKGYTF	TGTGCCAGCAGTTCACCAAAGGGCTACACCTTC
TRBD2	NA	TRBV5-5	TRBJ2-2	CASSLGLAGGMNTGELFF	TGTGCCAGCAGCTTGGGGCTAGCGGGAGGGATGAACACCGGGGAGCTGTTTTTT
TRBD1	NA	TRBV10-3	TRBJ2-5	CAISPDREETQYF	TGTGCCATCAGTCCGGACAGGGAAGAGACCCAGTACTTC